This TCR beta chain was retrieved from a study of cytomegalovirus exposure and HLA in healthy donors (dated by TCRdb to 2015 to 2018). Regarding the study in general: An earlier analysis of approximately 640 of the donors reported more than 250 Gb of sequence data and approximately 110 million unique TCR beta sequences from about 179 million T cells. Among the approximately 420 genotyped donors, 75% to 90% belonged to the genetic ancestry cluster associated with self-reported Caucasian donors. High-throughput TCR immunosequencing, statistical association of individual TCRs with disease status, and machine learning were combined to predict cytomegalovirus infection status. Rather than using new phenotypic data, the later analysis identified candidate immune exposures from TCR beta sequences and from how often those sequences occurred across donors. Roughly five DR-DQ haplotypes were handled as single units for association and clustering, since linkage in the cohort was strong. HLA typing included class I and class II loci at four-digit resolution. Donor age, sex, ethnicity and CMV serostatus were collected together with the repertoire data. An earlier analysis of several hundred of the donors applied high-throughput TCR beta sequencing to assess whether each TCR beta V gene segment acted as functional or pseudogenic. Every repertoire in the discovery cohort had been generated on one and the same sequencing platform. The number of typed donors differed by locus: roughly 629-640 for A, B, C, DRB1 and DQB1; approximately 520 for DQA1; 606 for DPA1; and about 450 for DPB1. Along with the roughly 610-subject first cohort, a separate validation cohort of 120 different subjects was used. Among about 400 genotyped donors of the cohort, an average of roughly 230,000 unique TCR beta nucleotide sequences was sequenced per donor, of which about 20% were non-productive. An early release that covered 640 HLA-typed donors contained about 300 gigabases of sequencing data and 80 million or so unique TCR sequences. Using immunosequencing, the study profiled T cell repertoires from fewer than 850 subjects and related those repertoires to cytomegalovirus serostatus. A later genetic analysis took genome-wide SNP genotypes for about three fifths of the 666 donors and used that subset as a discovery cohort. The study aimed to test whether cataloging public T cell receptors could reveal signatures of past pathogen exposure. To study patterns of TCR occurrence, a later analysis re-analyzed previously published TCR beta repertoires from 500 to 850 donors and added high-resolution HLA genotyping. Findings and caveats that apply to the study as a whole: According to the authors, the approach could potentially be generalized to other disease states and immunological phenotypes. Three of the identified cytomegalovirus-associated TCR beta chains were confirmed in vitro to be specific for cytomegalovirus antigens. The study listed 150 to 200 TCR beta chains as associated with cytomegalovirus. Because some donors lacked HLA typing at each locus, the association tests relied only on the typed subset. The cohort was sequenced for TCR beta chains only, and without alpha or paired-chain data the features that could be detected were limited. While some public TCRs were present in many individuals, most TCR sequences turned up only very rarely across donors. Assigning TCR associations to individual alleles was difficult when HLA alleles, especially DR and DQ, strongly co-occurred. Because counts were too low, roughly 18 rarely observed V segments, including chromosome 9 orphons, were left out of the earlier analysis of approximately 580 of the donors. Linkage disequilibrium might explain the correlated functional status among segregating V segments, but an unknown experimental factor could not be excluded. Some IMGT-functional V segments, including TRBV6-2 and TRBV6-3, could not be told apart with the 87-base-pair reads, so those segments were excluded. A later genetic analysis reported fewer N-insertions in productive TCRs among donors in an Asian-associated ancestry cluster than the roughly 700-donor mean. In a later analysis, most CMV-associated TCR beta chains were found to appear HLA-restricted, with HLA associations seemingly driven largely by CMV exposure. Broadly in line with IMGT annotations, most TCR beta V segments showed up in productive rearrangements about 87% or about 30% of the time in an earlier analysis of about 500 of the donors. A further reported finding was that TCR beta sequences accurately predicted the HLA-A and HLA-B alleles for most subjects in the first cohort. A later analysis found that TCR association rates varied across HLA loci, with DRB1 alleles showing the most associated TCRs and HLA-C alleles the fewest. Cytomegalovirus status was reported to be diagnosed by the classifier with high specificity and sensitivity in both the original and validation cohorts. CMV serostatus was the only immune exposure information available for the cohort. At a false discovery rate of 0.05, a later analysis linked 16,951 TCR beta sequences to specific HLA alleles. Sequencing depth was assumed to be roughly uniform across donors in the presence/absence analyses, though that assumption may not hold. A cluster of highly shared sequence variants was judged likely to be a technical artifact of the sequencing pipeline. A later analysis reported that several top co-occurrence clusters appeared linked to parvovirus B19, influenza, CMV and Epstein-Barr virus. V-gene and J-gene trimming of TCR beta chains was associated with a missense DCLRE1C variant in a later genetic analysis, and the association was replicated in an independent cohort. In a later analysis, HLA-associated TCR beta chains were found to be more clonally expanded and to have lower generation probabilities than equally common non-associated chains.

The cohort comprised some 730 healthy bone marrow donors. All cohort members were sampled while nominally healthy, although unrecorded immune exposures were likely present. The donor was CMV seronegative and belonged to the group of over 350 seronegative cohort members. A peripheral blood sample was provided by each donor, and peripheral blood mononuclear cells were used for TCR beta sequencing. Genomic DNA was extracted from the blood cell samples with the Qiagen DNeasy Blood Extraction Kit. The method behind the library was the immunoSEQ multiplex PCR assay. For the multiplex PCR, a mixture combining 60 forward primers for TCR Vbeta segments and 13 reverse primers for TCR Jbeta segments was used. Amplification of the CDR3 region of rearranged TCR beta genes was performed with a multiplex PCR assay on genomic DNA. The amplified TCR beta libraries were sequenced on the Illumina HiSeq System as 87-base-pair reads. The published analysis was carried out like this. Across the roughly 670 repertoires, a later analysis counted roughly 77 million unique TCR beta chains, around 11 million of which were shared by at least two donors. To remove PCR and sequencing errors, raw reads were error-corrected and collapsed into unique sequences using a nearest-neighbor algorithm that merged closely related sequences. To assign V, D and J gene segments, CDR3 sequences were aligned to IMGT reference sequences. Each retained sequence needed at least a six-nucleotide match to both a V gene segment and a J gene segment. Rearrangements were called productive when the CDR3 lacked stop codons and stayed in frame with V and J; all others were non-productive. Following IMGT convention, CDR3 was defined as the stretch from the second conserved V-encoded cysteine to the conserved J-encoded phenylalanine. Sequences without an unambiguous match to a single V gene segment were excluded from the earlier analysis of about 600 of the donors. In an earlier analysis of approximately 610 of the donors, V segments were called functional above 56.7% productive rearrangements and were called segregating when the between-donor standard deviation exceeded 5%. A statistical classification framework was built to diagnose cytomegalovirus status from the catalog of TCR beta chain sequences. In a later analysis, TCR nucleotide sequences were compared against IMGT/GENE-DB human TR gene sequences so that V and J genes could be assigned. Using the TCRdist pipeline, a later analysis assigned CDR3 sequences along with most-parsimonious VDJ recombination scenarios. A later analysis defined each TCR beta chain by its CDR3 amino acid sequence plus V-gene family, and excluded reads lacking a unique V-gene family. In a later analysis, approximately 590 highly shared, low-generation-probability nucleotide sequences were removed to address suspected cross-contamination and a sequencing artifact. For each public chain, a later analysis derived a clonal expansion index from normalized ranks of inferred template counts within each repertoire. In a later analysis, generation probabilities were computed with a VDJ recombination model fitted to out-of-frame rearrangements, and the resulting probabilities were checked against IGoR. In a later analysis, hypergeometric tests were used to score TCR-TCR, TCR-HLA and TCR-CMV co-occurrence, with a repertoire-size bias correction applied to TCR pairs. To estimate false discovery rates, a later analysis permuted the HLA or CMV assignments 20 times. A later analysis grouped co-occurring TCRs with DBSCAN, adding TCRdist sequence similarity when clustering within HLA-allele-positive subsets. For co-occurrence clustering, repertoires with fewer than 30,000 or more than 120,000 public chains were excluded, along with about five repertoires with anomalous nucleotide sharing. Sourced from immuneACCESS, this table was stored by TCRdb with only in-frame sequences that have V and J called. A share of the clones is absent; for the studies checked, an unresolved V gene accounts for under half, and the remainder has no known explanation. D and trimming come from the DNA, and the V and J calls and clone size come from that table. The sample has 100,000 to 150,000 clones on record, about 78% of them singletons. The top ten clonotypes cover approximately 1.5% of the sample.

As concerns this clone: The clone's antigen remains unknown. No qualities accompany the bases; no much larger clone lies one base away.

The junction carries 16 bases between V and J, which are trimmed by 3 bases and 2 bases respectively. Inclusive of the bounding cysteine and phenylalanine, the CDR3 is 17 residues long. The read is trimmed to its CDR3 DNA, 51 bases read in frame from base 1. Via the germline V gene (reference sequence), CDR1 is LNHDA and CDR2 SQIVND. The receptor was isolated from a female donor in good health and CMV-seronegative. Sequencing was performed on PBMCs. Recombination connected TRBV19 to TRBJ2-2, with TRBD2 tentatively as D gene (6 bases match). The CDR3 loop reads CASSIRGSDTNTGELFF. The nucleotides read TGTGCCAGTAGTATTCGGGGGAGTGACACTAACACCGGGGAGCTGTTTTTT.